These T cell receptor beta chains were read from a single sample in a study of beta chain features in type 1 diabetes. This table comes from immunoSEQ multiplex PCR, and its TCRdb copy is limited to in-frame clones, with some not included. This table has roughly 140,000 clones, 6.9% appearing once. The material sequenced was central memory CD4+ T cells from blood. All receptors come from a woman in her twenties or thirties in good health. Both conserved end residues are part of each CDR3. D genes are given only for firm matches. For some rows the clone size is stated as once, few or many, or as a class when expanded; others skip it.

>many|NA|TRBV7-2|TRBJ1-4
CASSLGQARMGEKLFF
TGTGCCAGCAGCTTAGGACAGGCAAGGATGGGGGAAAAACTGTTTTTT
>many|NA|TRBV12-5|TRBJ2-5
CASGEQGRVETQYF
TGTGCTAGTGGAGAGCAGGGGCGAGTCGAGACCCAGTACTTC
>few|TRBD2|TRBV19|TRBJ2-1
CASSNREGGYNEQFF
TGTGCCAGTAGTAATAGGGAGGGCGGCTACAATGAGCAGTTCTTC
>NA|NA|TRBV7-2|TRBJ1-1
CASSSTQGTEAFF
TGTGCCAGCAGCTCTACGCAGGGCACTGAAGCTTTCTTT
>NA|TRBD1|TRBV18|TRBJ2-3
CASSPRLIQGASTDTQYF
TGTGCCAGCTCACCCCGACTAATACAGGGGGCTAGCACAGATACGCAGTATTTT
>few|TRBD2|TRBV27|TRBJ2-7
CASSLTSTSGTYEQYF
TGTGCCAGCAGTTTAACATCCACTAGCGGGACCTACGAGCAGTACTTC
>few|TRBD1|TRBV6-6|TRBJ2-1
CASSHYRDRVGNEQFF
TGTGCCAGCAGTCACTACCGGGACAGGGTAGGCAATGAGCAGTTCTTC
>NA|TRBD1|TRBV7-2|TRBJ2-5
CASSYEGLGQQETQYF
TGTGCCAGCAGTTACGAAGGACTGGGACAGCAAGAGACCCAGTACTTC
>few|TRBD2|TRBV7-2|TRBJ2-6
CASSPKVAGGSGANVLTF
TGTGCCAGCAGCCCTAAGGTAGCGGGGGGATCTGGGGCCAACGTCCTGACTTTC
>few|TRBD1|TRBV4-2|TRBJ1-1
CASSQVGQSNTEAFF
TGTGCCAGCAGCCAAGTGGGACAGTCGAACACTGAAGCTTTCTTT
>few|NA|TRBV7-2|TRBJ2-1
CASTRIADSYNEQFF
TGTGCCAGCACCAGAATAGCGGACTCCTACAATGAGCAGTTCTTC
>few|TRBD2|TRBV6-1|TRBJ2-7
CASSEWREVSEQYF
TGTGCCAGCAGTGAGTGGCGGGAGGTTTCCGAGCAGTACTTC
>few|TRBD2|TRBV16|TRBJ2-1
CASSQRRTSGRGEQFF
TGTGCCAGCAGCCAACGGCGGACTAGCGGGAGAGGTGAGCAGTTCTTC
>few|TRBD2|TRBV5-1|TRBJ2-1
CASSPGLAGHNEQFF
TGCGCCAGCAGCCCGGGACTAGCGGGACACAATGAGCAGTTCTTC
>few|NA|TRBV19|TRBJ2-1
CASSKSGVSGFYNEQFF
TGTGCCAGTAGCAAATCCGGGGTCAGCGGGTTCTACAATGAGCAGTTCTTC
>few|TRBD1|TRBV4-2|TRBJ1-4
CASSQGQGPTNEKLFF
TGTGCCAGCAGCCAAGGACAGGGGCCAACTAATGAAAAACTGTTTTTT
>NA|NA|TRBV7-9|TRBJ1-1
CASSFSWAPAEAFF
TGTGCCAGCAGCTTTTCCTGGGCACCCGCTGAAGCTTTCTTT
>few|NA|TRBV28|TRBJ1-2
CASSLSSGIYGYTF
TGTGCCAGCAGTTTAAGCAGCGGCATCTATGGCTACACCTTC
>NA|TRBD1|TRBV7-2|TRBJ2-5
CASSLVRGHETQYF
TGTGCCAGCAGCTTAGTCAGGGGGCACGAGACCCAGTACTTC
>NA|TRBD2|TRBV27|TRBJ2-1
CASSEGGQSYNEQFF
TGTGCCAGCAGCGAGGGAGGGCAGAGCTACAATGAGCAGTTCTTC
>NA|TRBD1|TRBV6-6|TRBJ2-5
CAIGTGGAKTQYF
TGTGCCATCGGAACAGGGGGCGCGAAGACCCAGTACTTC
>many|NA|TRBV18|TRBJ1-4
CASSPTATSHEKLFF
TGTGCCAGCTCACCGACAGCGACTTCCCATGAAAAACTGTTTTTT
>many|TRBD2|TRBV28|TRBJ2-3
CASSIPGRTDTQYF
TGTGCGAGCAGCATCCCCGGGAGGACAGATACGCAGTATTTT
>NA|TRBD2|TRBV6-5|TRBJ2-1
CASRDGLAGIYEQFF
TGTGCCAGCAGGGACGGACTAGCGGGAATCTATGAGCAGTTCTTC
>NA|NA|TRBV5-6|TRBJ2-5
CASKSPGEQYF
TGTGCCAGCAAGTCGCCGGGGGAGCAGTACTTC
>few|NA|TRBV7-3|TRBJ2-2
CASSSQGNTGELFF
TGTGCCAGCAGCTCCCAGGGGAACACCGGGGAGCTGTTTTTT
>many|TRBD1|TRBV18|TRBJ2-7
CASSPGTGETYEQYF
TGTGCCAGCTCACCCGGGACAGGGGAGACCTACGAGCAGTACTTC
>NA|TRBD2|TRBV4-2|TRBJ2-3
CASSPHQGLAGGGDTQYF
TGTGCCAGCAGCCCTCACCAAGGACTAGCGGGAGGGGGAGATACGCAGTATTTT
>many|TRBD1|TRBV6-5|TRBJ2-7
CASSWDSTYEQYF
TGTGCCAGCAGTTGGGACAGTACCTACGAGCAGTACTTC
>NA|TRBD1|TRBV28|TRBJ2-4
CASSLFRAQMGQRDIQYF
TGTGCCAGCAGTTTATTTCGGGCTCAAATGGGACAGAGGGACATTCAGTACTTC
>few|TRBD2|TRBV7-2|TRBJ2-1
CAINQAPRREGRSYNEQFF
TGTGCCATCAACCAGGCCCCTCGGCGGGAGGGCCGATCCTACAATGAGCAGTTCTTC
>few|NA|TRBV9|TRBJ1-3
CASSPSGAGLGNTIYF
TGTGCCAGCAGCCCTAGCGGGGCTGGTTTAGGAAACACCATATATTTT
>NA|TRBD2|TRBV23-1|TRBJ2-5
CASSQIGGGGRETQYF
TGCGCCAGCAGTCAAATCGGGGGGGGCGGGAGAGAGACCCAGTACTTC